This paragraph reports one T cell receptor (beta chain). Its antigen is unknown. V lost 2 bases and J 8 bases, leaving 12 bases between the germline ends. This CDR3 spans 12 amino acids. Germline V gene data show CDR1 as GTSNPN and CDR2 as SVGIG (reference sequence). This sample is part of a study of T cells after posttransplantation cyclophosphamide. Generated by immunoSEQ multiplex PCR, the TCRdb table keeps only in-frame clones and is missing some. This sample has fewer than 20,000 clones; 80% to 90% occur once, and the top ten carry around 2.8%. Overall study findings and caveats: Donor-recipient repertoire similarity was low at 1-2 months, rising over year one. Recipient CMV seropositivity and CMV reactivation strongly tracked TRB clonality. Tissue-infiltrating T cells from skin or gut overlapped little with blood T cells.

Methotrexate plus calcineurin inhibitor accompanied controls' myeloablative marrow transplants; sampling was 1 year later. This chain connects TRBV30 to TRBJ1-2; D remains ambiguous. This sample comprised PBMCs, obtained 440 to 450 days after allogeneic stem cell transplant with calcineurin inhibitor and methotrexate. The sequence was collected from a male patient younger than 45 who received an allogeneic stem cell transplant from an unrelated donor, was CMV-positive, and had acute and chronic GVHD. The graft donor may be the source of some T cells. CDR3 region: CAWSLALGGYTF. CDR3 nucleotide sequence: TGTGCCTGGAGTTTAGCCCTCGGAGGCTACACCTTC.